This T cell receptor (beta chain) stems from a study of response to subunit inactivated influenza vaccine. One entry per CDR3 protein, called by TCRdb with MiXCR from the RT-PCR reads. The sample lists hundreds of thousands of distinct CDR3 sequences, 16% occurring once. The CDR3 length is 15 residues. Per germline, CDR1 LGHDT and CDR2 YNNKEL (reference sequence). V lost 2 bases, J lost 4 bases, and 5 bases stayed unmatched. The material was CD4+ T cells sorted from PBMCs, obtained 23 to 25 months after vaccination. The chain combines TRBV3-1 with TRBJ2-3; 8 bases fit TRBD2. The TCR was taken from a man aged 45-69 years who received an inactivated influenza vaccine. In DNA form, the CDR3 reads TGTGCCAGCAGCCAAATGGCGGGGGGTCCAGATACGCAGTATTTT. Amino acid sequence: CASSQMAGGPDTQYF.